Listed below are T cell receptor beta chains from one sample, sequenced in a study of T cells in tuberculosis. The protocol was immunoSEQ multiplex PCR, while the TCRdb copy is restricted to in-frame clones and leaves out a portion. The sample contains 40,000 to 50,000 clones, nearly 97% of which appear only once. Material: PBMCs. The receptors here all came from a donor aged 10-35 years with latent tuberculosis or without tuberculosis infection. Both conserved end residues are part of each CDR3. The D gene is left open where the match is weak. The size entry is marked missing in some rows and otherwise reads once, few, many or a size class.

CASSIRVNYGYTF	TGTGCCAGTAGTATCAGGGTAAACTATGGCTACACCTTC	medium-sized	TRBV19	TRBJ1-2	-
CASTPGTALRNTEAFF	TGTGCCAGCACCCCCGGGACAGCCCTGCGGAACACTGAAGCTTTCTTT	-	TRBV11-2	TRBJ1-1	TRBD1
CASSEAAGRNQETQYF	TGTGCCAGCAGTGAAGCAGCAGGGCGGAATCAAGAGACCCAGTACTTC	once	TRBV2	TRBJ2-5	-
CASRRTGENIQYF	TGTGCCAGTAGGCGGACAGGGGAAAACATTCAGTACTTC	-	TRBV19	TRBJ2-4	TRBD1
CAWSGSVAGELFF	TGTGCCTGGAGTGGTTCTGTTGCCGGGGAGCTGTTTTTT	once	TRBV30	TRBJ2-2	-
CAISESPFSSGGFNEQFF	TGTGCCATCAGTGAGTCCCCTTTTTCCAGCGGGGGGTTCAATGAGCAGTTCTTC	-	TRBV10-3	TRBJ2-1	TRBD2
CASSPRDSAF	TGTGCCAGCAGCCCGCGGGACTCAGCATTT	-	TRBV5-4	TRBJ2-3	-
CASSFHWQGTHGYTF	TGTGCCAGCAGTTTTCACTGGCAGGGGACCCATGGCTACACCTTC	-	TRBV28	TRBJ1-2	-
CSVAQGYEQYF	TGCAGCGTTGCCCAGGGGTACGAGCAGTACTTC	-	TRBV29-1	TRBJ2-7	-
CASSSSLEGPQHF	TGTGCCAGCTCGTCCAGCCTCGAGGGACCCCAGCATTTT	-	TRBV18	TRBJ1-5	-
CASQLAGTRVKSRQPQHF	TGTGCCAGTCAACTGGCCGGGACACGGGTTAAGAGCCGTCAGCCCCAGCATTTT	-	TRBV19	TRBJ1-5	-
CASSWDRRSLANYGYTF	TGTGCCAGCAGTTGGGACAGGCGATCCTTAGCTAACTATGGCTACACCTTC	-	TRBV7-8	TRBJ1-2	TRBD1
CASSFSDRRNEKLFF	TGTGCCAGCAGCTTTTCGGACAGGCGTAATGAAAAACTGTTTTTT	-	TRBV7-9	TRBJ1-4	TRBD1
CASSFRVGGTMNEQFF	TGTGCCAGCAGCTTTAGGGTCGGGGGGACGATGAATGAGCAGTTCTTC	-	TRBV7-2	TRBJ2-1	TRBD2
CASSPDLGQGPYSPLHF	TGTGCCAGCAGCCCCGACTTAGGACAGGGGCCCTATTCACCCCTCCACTTT	-	TRBV7-2	TRBJ1-6	TRBD1
CASSRPLLASSTDTQYF	TGCGCCAGCAGCCGACCCCTGTTAGCTTCGAGCACAGATACGCAGTATTTT	-	TRBV4-1	TRBJ2-3	-
CASSVEPRIYF	TGTGCCAGCAGTGTTGAGCCGCGCATATATTTT	-	TRBV2	TRBJ1-3	-
CAISEGLRGTALYEQYF	TGTGCCATCAGTGAGGGATTAAGAGGGACAGCCCTCTACGAGCAGTACTTC	once	TRBV10-3	TRBJ2-7	TRBD1
CAISGTSVSTGELFF	TGTGCCATCAGCGGGACTAGCGTTAGCACCGGGGAGCTGTTTTTT	-	TRBV10-3	TRBJ2-2	TRBD2
CASSQPSGTSDNEQFF	TGCGCCAGCAGCCAACCCTCCGGGACTTCAGACAATGAGCAGTTCTTC	-	TRBV4-1	TRBJ2-1	-
CASSVRDGAVEQYF	TGTGCCAGCAGTGTTCGCGACGGAGCCGTCGAGCAGTACTTC	-	TRBV6-4	TRBJ2-7	-
CATSSNGGTPYEQYF	TGTGCCACCTCGTCTAACGGGGGGACGCCCTACGAGCAGTACTTC	-	TRBV2	TRBJ2-7	TRBD2
CASTERAPFEQYF	TGTGCCAGCACGGAGAGGGCGCCGTTCGAGCAGTACTTC	-	TRBV6-1	TRBJ2-7	-
CASSEAGEAKNIQYF	TGTGCCAGCTCGGAAGCGGGGGAAGCCAAAAACATTCAGTACTTC	-	TRBV18	TRBJ2-4	TRBD2
CASRLVINGEKLFF	TGTGCCAGCAGGCTAGTAATCAACGGTGAAAAACTGTTTTTT	-	TRBV11-3	TRBJ1-4	-
CASSFLQGVMYEQYF	TGCGCCAGCAGCTTCTTACAGGGGGTTATGTACGAGCAGTACTTC	-	TRBV5-1	TRBJ2-7	TRBD1
CASSEPGLAWGSSYEQYF	TGTGCCAGCAGCGAACCGGGACTAGCATGGGGGAGCTCCTACGAGCAGTACTTC	-	TRBV5-4	TRBJ2-7	TRBD2
CASSFQGGEAFF	TGTGCCAGCAGCTTTCAAGGCGGTGAAGCTTTCTTT	-	TRBV7-3	TRBJ1-1	-
CASSRGTENTEAFF	TGTGCCAGCAGCCGGGGGACAGAAAACACTGAAGCTTTCTTT	-	TRBV11-2	TRBJ1-1	TRBD1
CASSVDAGGPLNTQYF	TGTGCCAGCAGCGTTGACGCGGGGGGGCCCTTGAATACGCAGTATTTT	once	TRBV9	TRBJ2-3	TRBD2
CSVGLLAGIYEQYF	TGCAGCGTTGGTCTACTAGCGGGGATATACGAGCAGTACTTC	-	TRBV29-1	TRBJ2-7	TRBD2
CASSKTGPRQPQHF	TGTGCCAGCAGCAAGACAGGGCCGCGGCAGCCCCAGCATTTT	medium-sized	TRBV28	TRBJ1-5	TRBD1
CASNVRAGGRTDTQYF	TGTGCCAGCAATGTCCGGGCGGGGGGGCGCACAGATACGCAGTATTTT	once	TRBV5-6	TRBJ2-3	TRBD2
CASTAGTNTGELFF	TGTGCCAGTACGGCAGGGACGAACACCGGGGAGCTGTTTTTT	-	TRBV19	TRBJ2-2	-
CASSWTGGISPLHF	TGTGCCAGCAGTTGGACAGGGGGGATATCACCCCTCCACTTT	-	TRBV28	TRBJ1-6	TRBD1
CASSEIGTDGYTF	TGCGCCAGCAGCGAGATCGGGACAGATGGCTACACCTTC	-	TRBV5-1	TRBJ1-2	TRBD1
CASSLAVAPGRGVGEQYF	TGCGCCAGCAGCTTGGCGGTCGCCCCGGGACGCGGGGTAGGAGAGCAGTACTTC	-	TRBV5-1	TRBJ2-7	-
CASSHLITRGTEAFF	TGCGCCAGCAGCCATCTGATCACGAGAGGAACTGAAGCTTTCTTT	-	TRBV4-1	TRBJ1-1	-